This T cell receptor (beta chain) was identified in a study of blood T cell repertoires in COVID-19. Study background: Sites in the United States, Italy and Spain provided acute and convalescent COVID-19 samples. PBMCs, B-cell-depleted T cells, or T cells were the source of the cDNA or gDNA that made up the material.

Deletions cut 0 bases from V and 7 bases from J, with 18 bases between. The germline V gene encodes CDR1 MNHEY and CDR2 SVGAGI. This CDR3 is built from 16 residues. This clone was recorded a few times. The authors' processing: Estimates of nucleated cell counts were drawn from the amplification of reference gene primers. Sequenced by immunoSEQ multiplex PCR; TCRdb stores in-frame clones only, minus some. V and J calls and clone size follow that table, whereas D and trimming were derived from the DNA. The sample lists about 110,000 clones, around 83% seen once, with under 5% in the top ten. The sample was peripheral blood. The V gene is TRBV6-5, the J gene TRBJ1-1, with D uncertain. The sequence was collected from a woman in her sixties or seventies with acute or convalescent COVID-19. This CDR3 reads CASSYSILSLPSEAFF. CDR3 in DNA: TGTGCCAGCAGTTACTCGATATTGTCACTGCCAAGTGAAGCTTTCTTT.